This TCR beta chain is from a study of identifying expanded T cells in peripheral blood. The CDR3 runs to 13 residues. Germline loops: CDR1 KGHSH, CDR2 LQKENI. V was clipped by 0 bases and J by 4 bases, with 7 bases between them. Repertoires were generated with immunoSEQ multiplex PCR, while TCRdb's copy carries only in-frame clones and drops some. The sample contains roughly 81,000 clones, 84% of which appear only once. This clone has more than one count but fewer than ten. The rearrangement joins TRBV18 to TRBJ2-7, with D hard to call. The receptor was isolated from a person aged 18-70 years in good health. What was sequenced was blood. CDR3 nucleotides: TGTGCCAGCTCACCACCTAGCCAGTACGAGCAGTACTTC. Its protein is CASSPPSQYEQYF.